This T cell receptor (beta chain) was captured by sequencing in a study of blood T cell repertoires in COVID-19. This clone was recorded a few times. In the original analysis: Nucleated cell number was recorded as an estimate derived from reference gene primer amplification. Clones were sequenced by immunoSEQ multiplex PCR, and TCRdb holds only the in-frame ones, with some missing. The V and J calls and the clone size are those of that table, but D and trimming were determined from the DNA. This table holds over 200,000 clones, 60% to 75% found once. The CDR3 has 11 residues. Germline CDR1 and CDR2: DFQATT and SNEGSKA (reference sequence). The V gene lost 5 bases and the J gene lost 5 bases, with 10 bases spanning the gap.

V and J are TRBV20-1 and TRBJ2-7; D is possibly TRBD1 (5 bases). Sequencing was carried out using peripheral blood. This TCR was sampled from a woman older than 75 with acute or convalescent COVID-19. In DNA form, the CDR3 reads TGCAGTGCTCGGACATATAACGAGCAGTACTTC. This encodes CSARTYNEQYF.